Listed here are 25 T cell receptor beta chains from one sample, sequenced in a study of neurological immune-mediated disorders. TCRdb called the 5' RACE reads again in MiXCR, with one record for every CDR3 protein. This sample carries roughly 74,000 distinct CDR3 sequences, around 5.2% of them seen once, and the ten largest clones take 7.4%. Sequenced input: PBMCs. These receptors were taken from a man aged 18 to 30 with multiple sclerosis.

This clonotype showed up just a few times. The chain uses TRBV12-3 or TRBV12-4 and TRBJ2-7; D not certain. This CDR3 comprises 13 residues. The V end lost 2 bases, the J end lost 2 bases, and 7 bases lay between the germline ends. CDR3 sequence reads: CASSLRQTYEQYF. The DNA of the CDR3 is TGTGCCAGCAGTTTAAGGCAGACCTACGAGCAGTACTTC.

Many counts were recorded for this clonotype. The rearrangement joins TRBV4-3 to TRBJ2-5, with 10 bases matching TRBD1. Looked up from germline, CDR1 is LGHNA and CDR2 is YSLEER. J lost 5 bases, V lost 4 bases, and 7 bases had no gene match. The CDR3 loop spans 15 amino acids. CDR3 sequence: CASSPRQGAQETQYF. The CDR3 nucleotides read TGCGCCAGCAGCCCTAGACAGGGGGCGCAGGAGACCCAGTACTTC.

This clonotype was seen ten or more times. The V gene is TRBV3-1, the J gene TRBJ1-6; no clear D gene. V was pared by 1 base and J by 9 bases, with 7 bases between. Germline CDR1 is LGHDT and CDR2 is YNNKEL (reference sequence). CDR3 length equals 13 residues. CDR3 nucleotides: TGTGCCAGCAGCCAAGGACCGGGTTCACCCCTCCACTTT. Protein: CASSQGPGSPLHF.

This clonotype has at least ten counts. The rearrangement links TRBV7-2 to TRBJ2-1; D not certain. The CDR3 has 15 amino acids. Trimming left V 1 base short and J 9 bases short, with 16 bases between. CDR1 and CDR2 (germline): SGHTA, FQGNSA. The CDR3 nucleotides are TGTGCCAGCAGCTTAGGGACCCGATCCCATAGTGAGCAGTTCTTC. Amino acids: CASSLGTRSHSEQFF.

This clonotype was found many times. The chain joins TRBV12-3 or TRBV12-4 to TRBJ2-7, with a possible D match to TRBD2 (5 bases). Trimming removed 7 bases at V and 2 bases at J, with 18 bases between. This CDR3 has 15 residues. The CDR3 spells CASTIEGTVPYEQYF. The CDR3 coding sequence is TGTGCCAGCACCATAGAGGGAACGGTTCCCTACGAGCAGTACTTC.

This clonotype was observed at least ten times. The junction departs from germline at one end; a sequencing error may be responsible. The chain joins TRBV24-1 to TRBJ1-5; 9 bases match TRBD1. The CDR3 sequence is 14 residues long. CDR1 and CDR2 (germline): KGHDR, SFDVKD. CDR3 sequence: CATSDRDRDQPQNF. DNA of the CDR3: TGTGCCACCAGTGACCGGGACAGGGATCAGCCCCAGAATTTT.

In its sample, this clonotype was seen many times. CDR3 loop: CASSYSGSEPNEQFF. In DNA form, the CDR3 reads TGTGCCAGCAGTTATAGCGGGAGCGAACCAAATGAGCAGTTCTTC. The chain uses TRBV6-5 and TRBJ2-1, with 9 bases matching TRBD2. Germline assignment: CDR1 MNHEY and CDR2 SVGAGI. Losses at the gene ends were 3 bases for V and 7 bases for J; bases not matched to a gene: 7. The CDR3 loop spans 15 amino acids.

This clonotype has at least ten counts. This chain joins TRBV20-1 and TRBJ2-3, with D perhaps TRBD1 (6 bases). V lost 5 bases and J lost 2, with 17 bases in between. The CDR3 spans 15 residues. The germline V gene encodes CDR1 DFQATT and CDR2 SNEGSKA (reference sequence). Here the CDR3 DNA reads TGCAGTGCTTACGCTCCAGGGGATCACACAGATACGCAGTATTTT. Encoded protein: CSAYAPGDHTDTQYF.

This clonotype was observed at least ten times. The rearrangement uses TRBV28 and TRBJ2-7; possible D gene TRBD2, 6 bases. CDR3 size: 15 residues. Trimming pared 5 bases from V and 7 bases from J, leaving 21 bases between. Germline assignment: CDR1 MDHEN and CDR2 SYDVKM. The CDR3 loop is CASSLSGLGSREQYF. CDR3 nucleotide sequence: TGTGCCAGCAGTCTGTCGGGACTGGGGTCCAGAGAGCAGTACTTC.

This clonotype was observed a few times. J is TRBJ2-1 and V is TRBV5-1; D is possibly TRBD2 (6 bases). CDR1 and CDR2 from the germline V gene are SGHRS and YFSETQ. CDR3 length: 15 amino acids. The germline V and J ends were trimmed by 2 bases and 9 bases, with 18 bases remaining between them. The CDR3 loop is CASSFRSGGAAEQFF. The CDR3 DNA sequence: TGCGCCAGCAGCTTTCGTTCCGGGGGAGCAGCTGAGCAGTTCTTC.

This clonotype was counted ten times or more. The chain uses TRBV5-1 and TRBJ2-1; D not resolved. Trimming left V 2 bases short and J 5 bases short, with 8 bases between. This CDR3 region has 13 residues. The germline V gene has CDR1 SGHRS and CDR2 YFSETQ. The CDR3 nucleotides are TGCGCCAGCAGCTTAGTCATAGACAATGAGCAGTTCTTC. This encodes CASSLVIDNEQFF.

This clonotype was counted ten times or more. The chain is built from TRBV20-1 and TRBJ1-4; 9 nucleotides agree with TRBD1. The CDR3 runs to 16 residues. J was trimmed by 3 bases and V by 3 bases; bases with no gene match: 8. Germline loops: CDR1 DFQATT, CDR2 SNEGSKA (reference sequence). CDR3 sequence: CSARVGTGPPNEKLFF. CDR3 in DNA: TGCAGTGCTAGGGTAGGGACAGGGCCGCCTAATGAAAAACTGTTTTTT.

In this sample, this clonotype turned up many times. The J gene is TRBJ1-2, the V gene TRBV20-1, with D uncertain. The ends were cut back, 6 bases at V and 10 bases at J, with 12 bases in the middle. This CDR3 spans 10 amino acids. CDR1 DFQATT and CDR2 SNEGSKA come from the germline V gene (reference sequence). CDR3 sequence reads: CSADPLYYTF. For the CDR3, the DNA is TGCAGTGCCGACCCCCTCTACTACACCTTC.

This clonotype has ten or more counts. The genes are TRBV29-1 and TRBJ2-6; D might be TRBD2 (5 bases). CDR1 is SQVTM, CDR2 ANQGSEA, per germline. The CDR3 sequence is 17 residues long. V was shortened by 6 bases and J by 0 bases, with 18 bases between the two germline ends. DNA of the CDR3: TGCAGCGTCCCAGCACCATTTACTAGCTCTGGGGCCAACGTCCTGACTTTC. Residues: CSVPAPFTSSGANVLTF.

The V call is TRBV7-8, the J call TRBJ2-3; TRBD1 aligns across 10 bases. Unmatched junction bases numbered 7, after V lost 3 bases and J lost 4 bases. Germline V gene lookup returns CDR1 SGHVS and CDR2 FQNEAQ. The CDR3 runs 16 residues. The CDR3 is CASSFGDRGESDTQYF. The CDR3 DNA is TGTGCCAGCAGCTTCGGGGACAGGGGAGAATCAGATACGCAGTATTTT.

In the case of this clonotype: This sequence may be a read error, since a much larger clone differs from it by one base. The rearrangement uses TRBV2 and TRBJ2-6; D might be TRBD1 (7 bases). The CDR3 spans 14 residues. CDR1 SNHLY and CDR2 FYNNEI come from the germline V gene. CDR3 in amino acids: CASRTGTGANILTF. CDR3 bases: TGTGCCAGCAGGACAGGGACTGGGGCCAACATCCTGACTTTC.

The sample holds many counts of this clonotype. CDR3: CSALSREKLFF. The CDR3 DNA is TGCAGTGCTTTGTCCCGGGAAAAACTGTTTTTT. This chain joins TRBV20-1 and TRBJ1-4; D ambiguous. V gave up 5 bases and J gave up 8 bases, with 9 bases separating them. Germline V gene sequence: CDR1 DFQATT, CDR2 SNEGSKA (reference sequence). The CDR3 length is 11 residues.

This clonotype has at least ten counts. The rearrangement uses TRBV6-6 and TRBJ2-2, with D unclear. Germline V gene data show CDR1 as MNHNY and CDR2 as SVGAGI (reference sequence). This CDR3 has 12 residues. Trimming removed 5 bases from V and 5 bases from J, with 6 bases in between. CDR3: CASSPWTGELFF. In DNA form, the CDR3 reads TGTGCCAGCAGTCCCTGGACCGGGGAGCTGTTTTTT.

This clonotype was counted ten times or more. The J gene is TRBJ2-7, the V gene TRBV20-1, with 7 bases matching TRBD1. The CDR3 totals 14 residues. Germline values: CDR1 DFQATT, CDR2 SNEGSKA (reference sequence). For the CDR3, the DNA is TGCAGCCCAGTGGGGGCAGGGGGAATGAGGGAGCAGTACTTC. Amino acids: CSPVGAGGMREQYF.

This clonotype is deemed medium-sized (0.01 to 0.1%). The DNA for the CDR3 is TGTGCCAGCAGCTTGCGGGAGGGCACAGATACGCAGTATTTT. This translates into CASSLREGTDTQYF. V gene TRBV5-6 combines with J gene TRBJ2-3; TRBD2 matches at 7 bases. V lost 1 base, J lost 1 base, and 0 bases stayed unmatched. This CDR3 is built from 14 residues. Germline CDR1 reads SGHDT; CDR2 reads YYEEEE.

This clonotype appeared many times. This chain joins TRBV28 and TRBJ1-5, with unresolved D. This CDR3 has 14 amino acids. Germline values: CDR1 MDHEN, CDR2 SYDVKM. V was shortened by 5 bases and J by 4 bases, with 12 bases between the two germline ends. The CDR3 spells CASSPRGGNQPQHF. The DNA of the CDR3 is TGTGCCAGCAGTCCACGGGGAGGTAATCAGCCCCAGCATTTT.

To note about this clonotype: The junction departs from the called germline gene at one end, perhaps through a read error. The CDR3 DNA is TGCAGTGCTACCCAGACAGACAATCAGCCCCAGAATTTT. It is translated as CSATQTDNQPQNF. The chain links TRBV20-1 to TRBJ1-5; D perhaps matches TRBD1 (5 bases). This CDR3 has 13 residues. Germline V gene sequence: CDR1 DFQATT, CDR2 SNEGSKA (reference sequence).

This clonotype was recorded many times. The genes are TRBV20-1 and TRBJ1-1; 10 positions match TRBD1. CDR3 size: 14 residues. V lost 3 bases to trimming and J lost 6 bases; unmatched junction nucleotides: 7. Germline CDR1 DFQATT, CDR2 SNEGSKA (reference sequence). The chain's CDR3 is CSARWDRGFSEAFF. The CDR3, as DNA: TGCAGTGCTAGGTGGGACAGGGGTTTCTCTGAAGCTTTCTTT.

The chain joins TRBV20-1 to TRBJ2-3; no definite D call. CDR3 length: 13 residues. Deletions cut 1 base from V and 1 base from J, with 6 bases between. Germline V gene sequence: CDR1 DFQATT, CDR2 SNEGSKA (reference sequence). For the CDR3, the DNA is TGCAGTGCTAGAGTTGTGGGCACAGATACGCAGTATTTT. Its protein is CSARVVGTDTQYF.

This sequence joins TRBV29-1 and TRBJ2-1; D is uncertain. The CDR3 extends over 14 amino acids. The germline CDR1 and CDR2 sequences are SQVTM and ANQGSEA. V lost 6 bases and J 0 bases, leaving 12 bases between the germline ends. The CDR3 region is CSVISASSYNEQFF. The CDR3 region has the DNA TGCAGCGTAATATCGGCGAGCTCCTACAATGAGCAGTTCTTC.